The 9 T cell receptor beta chains in this list originate from one sample, sequenced in a study of shared clonotypes between healthy human individuals. Profiling relied on immunoSEQ multiplex PCR, and the TCRdb table lists in-frame clones only, not all of them. Among 2,500,000 or so clones, 85% to 95% were seen once, and the ten largest hold approximately 0.41%. The specimen sequenced was naive CD4+ T cells from PBMCs. As to subset: CD45RA+ positively selected. The receptor set was obtained from a man aged 18 to 35 in good health. Some clones in this sample may be carry-over from other donors' samples.

This rearrangement joins TRBV4-1 to TRBJ2-7; 7 bases are shared with TRBD1. The length of the CDR3 is 15 residues. From germline, CDR1 is MGHRA and CDR2 YSYEKL. After removal of 1 base from V and 4 bases from J, the junction contained 7 bases not matched to a gene. The CDR3 DNA sequence: TGCGCCAGCAGCCAAGTGGGCAGGGGGAAGTACGAGCAGTACTTC. Translating gives CASSQVGRGKYEQYF.

The chain employs TRBV18 and TRBJ2-7; D unresolved. This CDR3 has 13 amino acids. Germline loops: CDR1 KGHSH, CDR2 LQKENI. V shed 6 bases and J shed 7 bases, with 16 bases lying between them. The CDR3 protein is CASSPDTLGEQYF. CDR3 nucleotide sequence: TGTGCCAGCTCCCCGGATACCCTGGGAGAGCAGTACTTC.

This clone was seen a single time. The V and J genes are TRBV5-6 and TRBJ2-5; tentative D call: TRBD1 (8 bases). V was shortened by 4 bases and J by 4 bases, with 17 bases between the two germline ends. CDR1 and CDR2 (germline): SGHDT, YYEEEE. There are 15 residues in the CDR3. The CDR3 loop is CASSVGQGGGETQYF. The CDR3 nucleotides are TGTGCCAGCAGCGTTGGACAGGGCGGGGGAGAGACCCAGTACTTC.

The chain links TRBV2 to TRBJ2-7, with D perhaps matching TRBD2 (7 bases). This CDR3 is 14 amino acids long. V lost 9 bases and J 2 bases, leaving 17 bases between the germline ends. Per germline, CDR1 SNHLY and CDR2 FYNNEI. The CDR3 sequence is CASNSAGATYEQYF. CDR3 coding DNA: TGTGCCAGTAATAGTGCGGGGGCCACCTACGAGCAGTACTTC.

This clone is a singleton in its sample. Other DNA variants within this sample encode the same CDR3. This rearrangement joins TRBV28 to TRBJ2-7, with D maybe TRBD1 (7 bases). The V and J ends lost 3 bases and 3 bases respectively, with 9 bases between them. Germline assignment: CDR1 MDHEN and CDR2 SYDVKM. CDR3 size: 13 residues. The DNA of the CDR3 is TGTGCCAGCAGTTTGCAGGGGGGCTACGAGCAGTACTTC. Protein: CASSLQGGYEQYF.

The chain has TRBV7-2 and TRBJ2-7; no definite D call. Trimming pared 2 bases from V and 2 bases from J, leaving 10 bases between. This CDR3 has 14 residues. The germline gives CDR1 SGHTA, CDR2 FQGNSA. CDR3 amino acids: CASSLSTATYEQYF. CDR3 coding DNA: TGTGCCAGCAGCTTATCGACGGCAACCTACGAGCAGTACTTC.

The chain links TRBV7-3 to TRBJ2-3; TRBD1 matches at 11 bases. With 5 bases clipped from V and 10 bases from J, the junction kept 5 bases outside the gene matches. The CDR3 loop spans 13 amino acids. CDR1 and CDR2 (germline): SGHTA, FQGTGA. Here the CDR3 DNA reads TGTGCCAGCAGCCGGGACAGGGGGAAGTCGCAGTATTTT. Translated: CASSRDRGKSQYF.

As to this clone: Other DNA sequences from this sample encode an identical CDR3 as well. J is TRBJ2-7 and V is TRBV18; 9 nucleotides line up with TRBD1. Per the germline V gene, CDR1 is KGHSH and CDR2 is LQKENI. The CDR3 spans 14 residues. Losses at the gene ends were 3 bases for V and 1 base for J; bases not matched to a gene: 1. CDR3 loop: CASSPGQGSYEQYF. For the CDR3, the DNA is TGTGCCAGCTCACCCGGACAGGGGTCCTACGAGCAGTACTTC.

The rearrangement joins TRBV5-4 to TRBJ2-7, with TRBD1 matching 8 bases. After removal of 0 bases from V and 4 bases from J, the junction contained 6 bases not matched to a gene. The CDR3 runs 15 residues. Germline CDR1 and CDR2: SGHNT and YYREEE (reference sequence). The CDR3 nucleotides read TGTGCCAGCAGCTTGGTCCGGACAGGGTTATACGAGCAGTACTTC. This sequence encodes CASSLVRTGLYEQYF.